This T cell receptor (beta chain) was identified during a study of shared clonotypes between healthy human individuals. For sorted subsets, approximately 0.2 ug DNA per replicate equaled about 27,000 T cell genomes. Methods used by the authors: Filtering was not the same, since immunoSEQ gave junction-only sequences without quality scores. Here immunoSEQ multiplex PCR was the method, and the copy in TCRdb shows in-frame clones only, minus some. V, J and clone size derive from that table, while D and trimming were established from the DNA sequence. There are 2,500,000 or so clones in the sample; about 92% occur only once, and around 0.15% lies in the top ten. V lost 3 bases, J lost 5 bases, and 28 bases lay in between. This CDR3 has 19 amino acids. CDR1 and CDR2 from the germline V gene are LNHNV and YYDKDF (reference sequence).

This clonotype originated in a man aged 18 to 29 in good health. The V and J genes are TRBV15 and TRBJ2-5; D is possibly TRBD2 (7 bases). The specimen was naive CD4+ T cells sorted from blood. Subset indicated: CD45RA+ positively selected. Here the CDR3 reads CATSSRSARGAGHLETQYF. In DNA, the CDR3 is TGTGCCACCAGCAGTCGCAGTGCCCGGGGGGCAGGGCACTTGGAGACCCAGTACTTC.